The 14 T cell receptor beta chains in this list originate from one sample, sequenced in a study of T-cell memory formation after mild COVID-19. Each CDR3 protein is one row after TCRdb ran MiXCR on the 5' RACE reads. The sample includes about 470,000 distinct CDR3 sequences, 15% to 20% of them seen just once. The sample was PBMCs or a T cell subset sorted from them (not recorded which). Receptors originate from an adult woman who had mild COVID-19 (a few samples of this study predate the infection). Cell type and time point are not known.

The V and J genes are TRBV5-5 and TRBJ2-5; 10 nucleotides match TRBD2. The CDR3 spans 14 residues. Germline V gene lookup returns CDR1 SGHKS and CDR2 YYEKEE (reference sequence). Trimming removed 3 bases from V and 4 bases from J; junction bases left unmatched: 3. The CDR3, as DNA: TGTGCCAGCAGCTCGGGACTAGCGCGAGAGACCCAGTACTTC. Residues: CASSSGLARETQYF.

The rearrangement links TRBV12-3 or TRBV12-4 to TRBJ2-7, with 9 bases matching TRBD1. The V segment lost 4 bases and the J segment 3 bases; nucleotides outside the gene matches: 13. The length of the CDR3 is 17 residues. CDR3 bases: TGTGCCAGCAGTTCCTCTCGATGGGGGACAGGGTTCTACGAGCAGTACTTC. This sequence encodes CASSSSRWGTGFYEQYF.

This clonotype was found a few times. The chain joins TRBV7-8 to TRBJ2-4; 8 bases agree with TRBD1. Germline CDR1 SGHVS, CDR2 FQNEAQ. The CDR3 sequence is 15 residues long. J was trimmed by 4 bases and V by 6 bases; bases with no gene match: 8. This CDR3 reads CASSRDRGLKNIQYF. In DNA, the CDR3 is TGTGCCAGCAGTCGTGACAGGGGACTTAAAAACATTCAGTACTTC.

The chain has TRBV4-2 and TRBJ2-3; D may correspond to TRBD1 or TRBD2 (6 bases each). The germline V and J ends were trimmed by 3 bases and 3 bases, with 16 bases remaining between them. Germline V gene data show CDR1 as LGHNA and CDR2 as YNFKEQ. This CDR3 is 16 amino acids long. CDR3 sequence: CASSQMEGGRTDTQYF. The CDR3, as DNA: TGTGCCAGCAGCCAGATGGAGGGGGGACGAACAGATACGCAGTATTTT.

The chain has TRBV10-2 and TRBJ2-7, with D uncertain. CDR1 is WSHSY, CDR2 SAAADI, per germline. Trimming took 5 bases from V and 0 from J, leaving 11 bases between them. The CDR3 has 14 amino acids. CDR3 coding DNA: TGCGCCAGCAGTCCTTTTGGAATCTCCTACGAGCAGTACTTC. Translating gives CASSPFGISYEQYF.

This clonotype was counted only a few times. This chain uses TRBV20-1 with TRBJ1-5; 9 positions agree with TRBD1. Germline CDR1 DFQATT, CDR2 SNEGSKA (reference sequence). The CDR3 runs 13 residues. Trimming at V came to 4 bases and at J to 7 bases, leaving 5 bases not matched to a gene. CDR3 in DNA: TGCAGTGCTAAGGGGACAGGGAGGCAGCCCCAGCATTTT. Translating it yields CSAKGTGRQPQHF.

This clonotype was seen more than once but under ten times. J is TRBJ2-7 and V is TRBV5-1; 9 bases agree with TRBD1. The CDR3 loop spans 16 amino acids. V gave up 4 bases and J gave up 3 bases; unmatched junction bases: 11. Germline loops: CDR1 SGHRS, CDR2 YFSETQ. The CDR3 DNA reads TGCGCCAGCAGCGATAATCCGGGACAGGGATTCTACGAGCAGTACTTC. This codes for CASSDNPGQGFYEQYF. The variable domain in full, with the rest retrieved from reference TRBV5-1 and TRBJ2-7, is KAGVTQTPRYLIKTRGQQVTLSCSPISGHRSVSWYQQTPGQGLQFLFEYFSETQRNKGNFPGRFSGRQFSNSRSEMNVSTLELGDSALYLCASSDNPGQGFYEQYFGPGTRLTVT.

The chain has TRBV4-2 and TRBJ2-1; TRBD2 is a possible D gene (6 bases). The CDR3 is 15 amino acids. The germline CDR1 and CDR2 sequences are LGHNA and YNFKEQ. V shed 3 bases and J shed 4 bases, with 13 bases lying between them. The CDR3: CASSQDYGLYNEQFF. The CDR3 nucleotides read TGTGCCAGCAGCCAGGACTACGGCCTTTACAATGAGCAGTTCTTC.

This clonotype has more than one count but fewer than ten. This chain uses TRBV11-2 with TRBJ2-1; perhaps TRBD2 as D (6 bases). CDR3 length equals 12 residues. Trimming cost V 3 bases and J 9 bases, with 9 bases left between them. Per germline, CDR1 SGHAT and CDR2 FQNNGV. The CDR3 loop is CASSFGGIEQFF. Here the CDR3 DNA reads TGTGCCAGCAGCTTCGGGGGTATTGAGCAGTTCTTC.

V and J are TRBV13 and TRBJ2-5; TRBD2 matches at 10 bases. The trim removed 6 bases at V and 2 bases at J, leaving 6 bases unmatched. The CDR3 covers 15 residues. Germline lookup yields CDR1 PRHDT and CDR2 FYEKMQ (reference sequence). As DNA, the CDR3 is TGTGCCAGCAGAGACCTAGCGGGGGCTCAAGAGACCCAGTACTTC. Its translation: CASRDLAGAQETQYF.

The chain links TRBV6-5 to TRBJ1-5, with D maybe TRBD1 (5 bases). V lost 2 bases and J lost 2, with 10 bases in between. This CDR3 contains 15 residues. Looked up from germline, CDR1 is MNHEY and CDR2 is SVGAGI. Written as DNA, the CDR3 is TGTGCCAGCAGTTACGGGGGAAATGGCAATCAGCCCCAGCATTTT. Protein: CASSYGGNGNQPQHF.

This rearrangement joins TRBV7-9 to TRBJ2-1, with D perhaps TRBD1 (6 bases). Trimming cost V 5 bases and J 0 bases, with 17 bases left between them. CDR3 size: 17 residues. The germline gives CDR1 SEHNR, CDR2 FQNEAQ (reference sequence). CDR3 in amino acids: CASSPIAQGISYNEQFF. In DNA form, the CDR3 reads TGTGCCAGCAGCCCCATTGCACAGGGCATCTCCTACAATGAGCAGTTCTTC.

This clonotype was found a few times. This rearrangement joins TRBV20-1 to TRBJ1-2; TRBD1 aligns across 9 bases. The germline gives CDR1 DFQATT, CDR2 SNEGSKA (reference sequence). The CDR3 contains 17 residues. The V and J ends lost 2 bases and 1 base, in that order; junction bases with no gene match: 11. The chain's CDR3 is CSARHSGTGSGNYGYTF. CDR3 nucleotide sequence: TGCAGTGCTAGACATAGCGGGACAGGGTCCGGTAACTATGGCTACACCTTC.

The J gene is TRBJ2-1, the V gene TRBV7-9, with 13 nucleotides matching TRBD2. CDR1 SEHNR and CDR2 FQNEAQ come from the germline V gene (reference sequence). V trimming: 0 bases; J trimming: 8 bases; junction bases outside the gene matches: 1. The CDR3 covers 15 residues. The CDR3 DNA sequence: TGTGCCAGCAGCTTAGCAACTAGCGGGGGGGATGAGCAGTTCTTC. Protein product: CASSLATSGGDEQFF.